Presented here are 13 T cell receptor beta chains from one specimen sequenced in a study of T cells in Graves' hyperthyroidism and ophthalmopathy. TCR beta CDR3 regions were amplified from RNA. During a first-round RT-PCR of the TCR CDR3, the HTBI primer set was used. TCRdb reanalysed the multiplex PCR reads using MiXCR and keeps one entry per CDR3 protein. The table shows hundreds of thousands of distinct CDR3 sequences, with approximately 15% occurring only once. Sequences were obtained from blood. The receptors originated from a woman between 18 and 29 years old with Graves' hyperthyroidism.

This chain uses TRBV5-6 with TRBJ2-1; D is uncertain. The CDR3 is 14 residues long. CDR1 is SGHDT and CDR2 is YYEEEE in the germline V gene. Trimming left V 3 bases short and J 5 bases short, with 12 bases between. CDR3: CASSWATLNNEQFF. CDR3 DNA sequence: TGTGCCAGCAGCTGGGCGACCCTTAACAATGAGCAGTTCTTC. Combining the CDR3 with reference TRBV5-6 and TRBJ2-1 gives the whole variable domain DAGVTQSPTHLIKTRGQQVTLRCSPKSGHDTVSWYQQALGQGPQFIFQYYEEEERQRGNFPDRFSGHQFPNYSSELNVNALLLGDSALYLCASSWATLNNEQFFGPGTRLTVL.

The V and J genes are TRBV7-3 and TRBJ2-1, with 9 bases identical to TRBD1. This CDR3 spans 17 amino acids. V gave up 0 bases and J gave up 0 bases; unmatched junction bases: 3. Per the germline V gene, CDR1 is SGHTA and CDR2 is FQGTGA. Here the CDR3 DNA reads TGTGCCAGCAGCTTAACCGGACAGGGGAGCTCCTACAATGAGCAGTTCTTC. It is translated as CASSLTGQGSSYNEQFF.

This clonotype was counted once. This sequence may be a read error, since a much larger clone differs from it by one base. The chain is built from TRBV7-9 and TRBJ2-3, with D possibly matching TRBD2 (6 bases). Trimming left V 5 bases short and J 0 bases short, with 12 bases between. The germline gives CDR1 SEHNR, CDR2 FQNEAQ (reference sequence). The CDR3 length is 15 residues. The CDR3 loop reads CASSAGRASTDTQYF. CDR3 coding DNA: TGTGCCAGCAGCGCGGGACGGGCAAGCACAGATACGCAGTATTTT.

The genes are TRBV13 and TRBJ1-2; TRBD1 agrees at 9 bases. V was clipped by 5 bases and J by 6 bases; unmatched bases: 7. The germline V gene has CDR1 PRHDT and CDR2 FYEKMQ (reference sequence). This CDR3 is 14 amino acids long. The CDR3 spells CASSPRGQGHGYTF. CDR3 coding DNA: TGTGCCAGCAGCCCAAGGGGACAGGGCCATGGCTACACCTTC.

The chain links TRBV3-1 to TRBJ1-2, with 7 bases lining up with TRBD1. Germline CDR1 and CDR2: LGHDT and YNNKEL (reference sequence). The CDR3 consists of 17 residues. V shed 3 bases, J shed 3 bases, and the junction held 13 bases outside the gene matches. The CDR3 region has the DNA TGTGCCAGCAGCCAGGGGGACAGTACTGTTTTGGACTATGGCTACACCTTC. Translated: CASSQGDSTVLDYGYTF. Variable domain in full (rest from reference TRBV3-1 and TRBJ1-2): DTAVSQTPKYLVTQMGNDKSIKCEQNLGHDTMYWYKQDSKKFLKIMFSYNNKELIINETVPNRFSPKSPDKAHLNLHINSLELGDSAVYFCASSQGDSTVLDYGYTFGSGTRLTVV.

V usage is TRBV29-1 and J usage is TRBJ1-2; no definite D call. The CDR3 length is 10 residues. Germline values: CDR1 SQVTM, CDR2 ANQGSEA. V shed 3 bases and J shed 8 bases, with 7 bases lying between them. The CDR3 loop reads CSVDSGGYTF. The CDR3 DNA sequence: TGCAGCGTTGATAGCGGAGGCTACACCTTC.

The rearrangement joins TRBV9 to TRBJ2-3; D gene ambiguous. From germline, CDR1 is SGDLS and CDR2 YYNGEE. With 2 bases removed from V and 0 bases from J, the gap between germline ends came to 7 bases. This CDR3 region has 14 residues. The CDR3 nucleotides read TGTGCCAGCAGCGTCCTCAGGAGCACAGATACGCAGTATTTT. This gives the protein CASSVLRSTDTQYF.

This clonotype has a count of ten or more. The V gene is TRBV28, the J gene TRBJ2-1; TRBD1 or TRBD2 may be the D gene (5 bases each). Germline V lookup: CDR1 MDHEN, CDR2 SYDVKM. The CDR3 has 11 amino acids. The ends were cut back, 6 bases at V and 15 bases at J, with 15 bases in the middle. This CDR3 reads CASSPGPRAFF. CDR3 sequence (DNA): TGTGCCAGCAGCCCGGGACCCCGCGCGTTCTTC.

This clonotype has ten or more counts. In DNA form, the CDR3 reads TGCAGCGTTGACAAAGGGAGGAACACTGAAGCTTTCTTT. Protein sequence: CSVDKGRNTEAFF. The genes are TRBV29-1 and TRBJ1-1, with no clear D. Germline V CDR1 and CDR2: SQVTM, ANQGSEA. The V and J ends lost 3 bases and 1 base respectively, with 9 bases between them. The CDR3 contains 13 residues.

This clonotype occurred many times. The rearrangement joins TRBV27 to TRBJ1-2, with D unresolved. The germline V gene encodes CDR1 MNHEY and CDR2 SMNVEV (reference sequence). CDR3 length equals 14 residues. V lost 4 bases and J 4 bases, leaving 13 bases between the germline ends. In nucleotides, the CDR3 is TGTGCCAGCAGTTCGACCCTCGGAGGCTATGGCTACACCTTC. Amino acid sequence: CASSSTLGGYGYTF.

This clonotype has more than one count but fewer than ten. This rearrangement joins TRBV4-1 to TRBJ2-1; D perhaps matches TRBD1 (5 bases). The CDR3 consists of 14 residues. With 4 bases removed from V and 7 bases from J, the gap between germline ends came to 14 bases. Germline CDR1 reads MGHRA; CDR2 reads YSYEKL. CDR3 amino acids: CASSRVGEANEQFF. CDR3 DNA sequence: TGCGCCAGCAGCCGGGTAGGGGAAGCGAATGAGCAGTTCTTC.

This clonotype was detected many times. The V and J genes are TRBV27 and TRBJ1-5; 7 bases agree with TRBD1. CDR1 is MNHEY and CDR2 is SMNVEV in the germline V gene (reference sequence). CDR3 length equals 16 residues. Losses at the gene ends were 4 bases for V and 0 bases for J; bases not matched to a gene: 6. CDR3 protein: CASSWQGGISNQPQHF. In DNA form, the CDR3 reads TGTGCCAGCAGTTGGCAGGGGGGTATTAGCAATCAGCCCCAGCATTTT.

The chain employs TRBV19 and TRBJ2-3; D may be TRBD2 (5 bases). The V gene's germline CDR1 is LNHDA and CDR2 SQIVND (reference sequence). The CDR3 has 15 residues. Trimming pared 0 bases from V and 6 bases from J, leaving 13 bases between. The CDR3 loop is CASSIDGRGPDTQYF. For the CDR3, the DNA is TGTGCCAGTAGTATAGATGGGAGAGGGCCGGATACGCAGTATTTT.